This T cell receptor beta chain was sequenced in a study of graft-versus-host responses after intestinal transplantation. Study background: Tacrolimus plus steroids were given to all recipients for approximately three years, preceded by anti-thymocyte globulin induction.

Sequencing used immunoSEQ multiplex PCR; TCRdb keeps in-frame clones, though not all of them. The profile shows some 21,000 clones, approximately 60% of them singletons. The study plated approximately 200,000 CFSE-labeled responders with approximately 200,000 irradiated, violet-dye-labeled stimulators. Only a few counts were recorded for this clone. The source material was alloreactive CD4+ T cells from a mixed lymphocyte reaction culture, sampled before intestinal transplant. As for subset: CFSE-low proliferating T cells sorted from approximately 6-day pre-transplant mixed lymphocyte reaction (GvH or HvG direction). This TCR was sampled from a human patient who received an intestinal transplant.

CDR3 in amino acids: CSVVVQGRRDTQYF. CDR3 DNA sequence: TGCAGCGTCGTTGTACAGGGGAGGAGAGATACGCAGTATTTT. The rearrangement joins TRBV29-1 to TRBJ2-3; perhaps TRBD1 as D (7 bases). The CDR3 contains 14 residues. V lost 6 bases, J lost 5 bases, and 18 bases lay in between. From germline, CDR1 is SQVTM and CDR2 ANQGSEA.